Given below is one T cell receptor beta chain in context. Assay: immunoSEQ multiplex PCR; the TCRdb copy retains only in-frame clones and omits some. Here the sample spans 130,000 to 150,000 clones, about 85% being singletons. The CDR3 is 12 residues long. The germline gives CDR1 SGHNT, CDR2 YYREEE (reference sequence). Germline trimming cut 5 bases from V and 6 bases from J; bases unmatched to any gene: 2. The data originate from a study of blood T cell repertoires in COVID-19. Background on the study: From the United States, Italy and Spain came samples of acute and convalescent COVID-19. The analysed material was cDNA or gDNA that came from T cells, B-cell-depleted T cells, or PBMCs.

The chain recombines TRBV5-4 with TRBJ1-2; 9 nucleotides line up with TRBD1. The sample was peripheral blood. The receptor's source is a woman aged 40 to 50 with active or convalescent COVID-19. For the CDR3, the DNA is TGTGCCAGCAGTTGGGACAGGGATGGCTACACCTTC. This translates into CASSWDRDGYTF.